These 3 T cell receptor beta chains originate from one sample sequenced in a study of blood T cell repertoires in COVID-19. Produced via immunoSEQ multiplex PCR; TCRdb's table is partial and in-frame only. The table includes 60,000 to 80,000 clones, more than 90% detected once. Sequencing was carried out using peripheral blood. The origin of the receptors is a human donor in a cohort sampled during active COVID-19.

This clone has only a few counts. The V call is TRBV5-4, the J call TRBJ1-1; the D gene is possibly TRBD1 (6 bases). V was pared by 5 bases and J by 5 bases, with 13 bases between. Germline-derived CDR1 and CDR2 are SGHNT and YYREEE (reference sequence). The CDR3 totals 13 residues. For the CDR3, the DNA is TGTGCCAGCAGATTTCTGAGGGGGACTGAAGCTTTCTTT. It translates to CASRFLRGTEAFF.

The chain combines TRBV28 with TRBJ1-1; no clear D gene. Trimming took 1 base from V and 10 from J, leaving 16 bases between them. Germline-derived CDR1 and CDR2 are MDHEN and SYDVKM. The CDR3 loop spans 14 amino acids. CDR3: CASSLSGPLGRAFF. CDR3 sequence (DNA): TGTGCCAGCAGTTTATCCGGCCCGTTGGGGAGAGCTTTCTTT.

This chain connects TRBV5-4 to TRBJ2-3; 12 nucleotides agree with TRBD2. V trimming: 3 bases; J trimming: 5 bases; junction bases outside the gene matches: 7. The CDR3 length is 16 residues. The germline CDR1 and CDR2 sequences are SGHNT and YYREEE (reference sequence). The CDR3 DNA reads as TGTGCCAGCAGCTCCTCTAGCGGGGGGGCAATAGATACGCAGTATTTT. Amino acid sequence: CASSSSSGGAIDTQYF.